These 22 T cell receptor beta chains were sequenced from one sample in a study of blood T cell repertoires in COVID-19. Clones were sequenced by immunoSEQ multiplex PCR, and TCRdb holds only the in-frame ones, with some missing. The sample lists roughly 100,000 clones, over 80% occurring once. Material for sequencing was peripheral blood. These receptors came from a woman over 75 with active or convalescent COVID-19.

J is TRBJ1-4 and V is TRBV9; D call uncertain. CDR3 size: 14 residues. With 0 bases removed from V and 8 bases from J, the gap between germline ends came to 11 bases. Germline V CDR1 and CDR2: SGDLS, YYNGEE. CDR3 sequence reads: CASSVGTVKEKLFF. The CDR3 nucleotides are TGTGCCAGCAGCGTAGGAACAGTTAAGGAAAAACTGTTTTTT.

The chain is built from TRBV11-2 and TRBJ2-1; TRBD2 matches 8 bases. After removal of 5 bases from V and 5 bases from J, the junction contained 11 bases not matched to a gene. The CDR3 spans 16 residues. Germline loops: CDR1 SGHAT, CDR2 FQNNGV. DNA for the CDR3: TGTGCCAGCAGCCAAACCGGGACTAGTTACCACAATGAGCAGTTCTTC. Translated: CASSQTGTSYHNEQFF.

This clone was recorded only once. The chain couples TRBV7-2 to TRBJ2-1, with 11 nucleotides matching TRBD1. From germline, CDR1 is SGHTA and CDR2 FQGNSA. Trimming took 5 bases from V and 2 from J; bases not matched to a gene: 2. The CDR3 length is 15 residues. As DNA, the CDR3 is TGTGCCAGCAGCCGGGGACAGGGGGCCTACAATGAGCAGTTCTTC. Its protein is CASSRGQGAYNEQFF.

This chain joins TRBV3-1 (or the pseudogene TRBV3-2) and TRBJ2-3, with 11 bases lining up with TRBD2. Germline V gene lookup returns CDR1 LGHDT and CDR2 YNNKEL (reference sequence). The CDR3 consists of 17 residues. V shed 4 bases, J shed 4 bases, and the junction held 10 bases outside the gene matches. The CDR3 here is CASSLLTGTSGPDTQYF. CDR3 sequence (DNA): TGTGCCAGCAGCCTATTGACCGGGACTAGCGGACCAGATACGCAGTATTTT.

The chain employs TRBV7-2 and TRBJ2-5; D remains unclear. This CDR3 spans 15 amino acids. The germline V and J ends were trimmed by 8 bases and 4 bases, with 20 bases remaining between them. CDR1 and CDR2 (germline): SGHTA, FQGNSA. The CDR3: CASRLVGAARETQYF. DNA of the CDR3: TGTGCCAGCCGCCTCGTTGGAGCAGCCCGAGAGACCCAGTACTTC.

The V gene is TRBV6-5, the J gene TRBJ2-2; no clear D. With 6 bases removed from V and 2 bases from J, the gap between germline ends came to 7 bases. The CDR3 is made up of 13 amino acids. CDR1 is MNHEY, CDR2 SVGAGI, per germline. As DNA, the CDR3 is TGTGCCAGCAGAACCAGAAACACCGGGGAGCTGTTTTTT. It yields the protein CASRTRNTGELFF.

The chain employs TRBV9 and TRBJ2-5, with 11 bases lining up with TRBD2. Germline V gene data show CDR1 as SGDLS and CDR2 as YYNGEE. V lost 4 bases, J lost 5 bases, and 10 bases stayed unmatched. This CDR3 is 16 amino acids long. CDR3 nucleotide sequence: TGTGCCAGCAGCCCTCCCTTAGCGGGAGGGAGGGAGACCCAGTACTTC. It specifies CASSPPLAGGRETQYF.

V gene TRBV6-2 or TRBV6-3 combines with J gene TRBJ2-3, with D perhaps TRBD2 (6 bases). The CDR3 contains 14 residues. The germline V and J ends were trimmed by 2 bases and 1 base, with 7 bases remaining between them. CDR1 and CDR2 from the germline V gene are MNHEY and SVGEGT. The CDR3 region has the DNA TGTGCCAGCAGTTACGGAGGGGGCACAGATACGCAGTATTTT. It codes for CASSYGGGTDTQYF.

V and J are TRBV20-1 and TRBJ2-2; D gene unclear. Per the germline V gene, CDR1 is DFQATT and CDR2 is SNEGSKA (reference sequence). The CDR3 extends over 13 amino acids. The V gene lost 3 bases and the J gene lost 1 base, with 6 bases spanning the gap. DNA for the CDR3: TGCAGTGCTAGTCCCGGGAACACCGGGGAGCTGTTTTTT. Translating it yields CSASPGNTGELFF.

The chain is built from TRBV7-2 and TRBJ2-3; the D gene is possibly TRBD2 (6 bases). V was shortened by 2 bases and J by 2 bases, with 14 bases between the two germline ends. The CDR3 has 16 residues. Germline V gives CDR1 SGHTA, CDR2 FQGNSA. The chain's CDR3 is CASSLFGGSNTDTQYF. CDR3 in DNA: TGTGCCAGCAGCTTATTCGGAGGGTCTAACACAGATACGCAGTATTTT.

This clone occurred once. The CDR3 DNA follows: TGCGCCAGCAGCTTAACCTTGTACACTAGCGGGGGGCCGGGGGAGACCCAGTACTTC. This translates into CASSLTLYTSGGPGETQYF. The J gene is TRBJ2-5, the V gene TRBV5-1, with TRBD2 matching 12 bases. The CDR3 runs 19 residues. The germline V gene encodes CDR1 SGHRS and CDR2 YFSETQ. Trimming at V came to 2 bases and at J to 5 bases, leaving 16 bases not matched to a gene.

This clone was counted only a few times. CDR3 amino acids: CSASLTSGTYNSPLHF. The CDR3 DNA reads as TGCAGTGCTAGTTTAACCTCCGGGACATACAATTCACCCCTCCACTTT. V gene TRBV20-1 combines with J gene TRBJ1-6; perhaps TRBD1 as D (6 bases). CDR1 and CDR2 from the germline V gene are DFQATT and SNEGSKA (reference sequence). The CDR3 is 16 amino acids. Trimming took off 3 bases at V and 7 bases at J, with 19 bases between the two ends.

The chain carries TRBV6-5 and TRBJ1-1; possible D gene TRBD1, 6 bases. CDR3 size: 15 residues. Trimming removed 0 bases from V and 8 bases from J, with 16 bases in between. The germline V gene has CDR1 MNHEY and CDR2 SVGAGI. The CDR3 spells CASSYSSRTDLEAFF. The CDR3 DNA reads as TGTGCCAGCAGTTACTCGTCACGGACAGATTTGGAAGCTTTCTTT.

This clone came up a few times. The V and J genes are TRBV2 and TRBJ2-7; 8 bases map to TRBD1. The CDR3 covers 15 residues. Germline CDR1 is SNHLY and CDR2 is FYNNEI. The junction had 5 bases not matched to a gene; V was cut back by 2 bases and J by 2 bases. The CDR3 DNA follows: TGTGCCAGCAGTGAAAGGGACAGGAAAACCTACGAGCAGTACTTC. It codes for CASSERDRKTYEQYF.

The V call is TRBV7-2, the J call TRBJ2-1, with 8 bases identical to TRBD2. V lost 1 base, J lost 8 bases, and 7 bases stayed unmatched. This CDR3 contains 15 residues. CDR1 and CDR2 (germline): SGHTA, FQGNSA. The CDR3 sequence: CASSLDTGRAHEQFF. The CDR3 DNA is TGTGCCAGCAGCTTAGATACCGGGAGGGCCCATGAGCAGTTCTTC.

J is TRBJ1-5 and V is TRBV4-1; D not resolved. Trimming took 4 bases from V and 5 from J, leaving 9 bases between them. The germline gives CDR1 MGHRA, CDR2 YSYEKL. The CDR3 consists of 13 residues. The DNA of the CDR3 is TGCGCCAGCAGCCTACAGAGCTATCAGCCCCAGCATTTT. Amino acid sequence: CASSLQSYQPQHF.

V usage is TRBV28 and J usage is TRBJ2-2, with 8 bases matching TRBD1. The CDR3 totals 15 residues. V gave up 8 bases and J gave up 3 bases; unmatched junction bases: 8. Germline values: CDR1 MDHEN, CDR2 SYDVKM. This chain's CDR3 is CASSEGQGYTGELFF. The CDR3 DNA follows: TGTGCCAGCTCTGAAGGACAGGGTTACACCGGGGAGCTGTTTTTT.

The rearrangement links TRBV30 to TRBJ1-2, with D tentatively TRBD1 (5 bases). Germline lookup yields CDR1 GTSNPN and CDR2 SVGIG (reference sequence). V was trimmed by 1 base and J by 7 bases, leaving 7 bases between them. The CDR3 is 11 residues long. CDR3 nucleotide sequence: TGTGCCTGGAGTGGGGGGGGTGGCTACACCTTC. Amino acids: CAWSGGGGYTF.

This chain links TRBV19 with TRBJ1-5; 8 bases align to TRBD1. This CDR3 contains 14 residues. Germline trimming cut 9 bases from V and 6 bases from J; bases unmatched to any gene: 10. The germline CDR1 and CDR2 sequences are LNHDA and SQIVND (reference sequence). CDR3 in DNA: TGTGCCAGGACCCAGGGGGCCCGAGGTCAGCCCCAGCATTTT. As protein: CARTQGARGQPQHF.

This clone appeared a few times. This chain connects TRBV7-3 to TRBJ2-2; D is uncertain. Germline CDR1 is SGHTA and CDR2 is FQGTGA. The CDR3 contains 13 residues. The V and J ends lost 4 bases and 6 bases respectively, with 9 bases between them. In DNA, the CDR3 is TGTGCCAGCAGCTCACAAGAGGCCGGGGAGCTGTTTTTT. Amino acids: CASSSQEAGELFF.

This clone was detected only a few times. The chain links TRBV4-3 to TRBJ1-6; tentatively, D is TRBD1 (5 bases). Trimming took 0 bases from V and 8 from J, leaving 20 bases between them. Per germline, CDR1 LGHNA and CDR2 YSLEER. This CDR3 region has 18 residues. This chain's CDR3 is CASSQDLGGVRAYSPLHF. For the CDR3, the DNA is TGCGCCAGCAGCCAAGATTTGGGGGGGGTCCGTGCCTATTCACCCCTCCACTTT.

The rearrangement uses TRBV7-8 and TRBJ1-4; 7 positions agree with TRBD1. The length of the CDR3 is 14 residues. Germline lookup yields CDR1 SGHVS and CDR2 FQNEAQ. Unmatched junction bases numbered 7, after V lost 3 bases and J lost 9 bases. In nucleotides, the CDR3 is TGTGCCAGCAGCTTCGAAGCACAGGGGAAAAAACTGTTTTTT. It codes for CASSFEAQGKKLFF.